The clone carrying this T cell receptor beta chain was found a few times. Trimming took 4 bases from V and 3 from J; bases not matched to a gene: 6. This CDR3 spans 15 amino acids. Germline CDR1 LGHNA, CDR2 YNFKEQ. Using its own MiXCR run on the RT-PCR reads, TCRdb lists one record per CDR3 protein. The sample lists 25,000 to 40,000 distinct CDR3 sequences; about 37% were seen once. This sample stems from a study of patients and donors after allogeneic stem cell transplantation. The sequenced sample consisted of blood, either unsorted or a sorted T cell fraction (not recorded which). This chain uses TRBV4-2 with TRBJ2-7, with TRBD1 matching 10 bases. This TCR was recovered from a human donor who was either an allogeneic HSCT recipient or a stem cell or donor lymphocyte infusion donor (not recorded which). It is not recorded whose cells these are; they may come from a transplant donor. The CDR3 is CASSLSGTGDYEQYF. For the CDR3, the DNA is TGTGCCAGCAGCCTATCCGGGACAGGGGACTACGAGCAGTACTTC.